These T cell receptor beta chains were read from a single sample in a study of blood T cells in healthy people across ages. TCRdb re-called the 5' RACE reads through MiXCR, storing one row per CDR3 protein. The profile covers around 790,000 distinct CDR3 sequences, with 44% appearing a single time and around 21% taken by the ten largest. Source material: blood. All receptors derive from a man in his 60s in good health. CDR3s include the opening cysteine and the closing phenylalanine or tryptophan. A D gene is named only where the DNA matches it firmly. Only some rows state a clone size, as once, few, many or a class for expanded clones.

v_gene: TRBV12-3/TRBV12-4; d_gene: .; abundance: .; j_gene: TRBJ2-5; CDR3aa: CASSFDSDVWETQYF; CDR3nt: TGTGCCAGCAGTTTTGATAGTGACGTGTGGGAGACCCAGTACTTC
v_gene: TRBV2; d_gene: TRBD1; abundance: few; j_gene: TRBJ2-3; CDR3aa: CASSQTGQGVDTQYF; CDR3nt: TGTGCCAGCAGTCAGACTGGACAGGGGGTAGATACGCAGTATTTT
v_gene: TRBV7-2; d_gene: TRBD1; abundance: .; j_gene: TRBJ2-4; CDR3aa: CASSSTGIAKNIQYF; CDR3nt: TGTGCCAGCAGCTCGACAGGGATAGCCAAAAACATTCAGTACTTC
v_gene: TRBV12-3/TRBV12-4; d_gene: TRBD1; abundance: .; j_gene: TRBJ1-5; CDR3aa: CASSPTGYVSEPQHF; CDR3nt: TGTGCCAGCAGTCCGACAGGGTATGTCAGTGAGCCCCAGCATTTT
v_gene: TRBV4-3; d_gene: TRBD2; abundance: .; j_gene: TRBJ2-2; CDR3aa: CAGSQVRLAGGATGELFF; CDR3nt: TGCGCCGGCAGCCAAGTGAGGCTAGCGGGGGGTGCCACCGGGGAGCTGTTTTTT
v_gene: TRBV6-5; d_gene: TRBD2; abundance: .; j_gene: TRBJ2-5; CDR3aa: CASRGLAGGTTQYF; CDR3nt: TGTGCCAGCAGGGGACTAGCGGGGGGTACAACCCAGTACTTC
v_gene: TRBV4-1; d_gene: TRBD2; abundance: few; j_gene: TRBJ2-7; CDR3aa: CASSRRPSGGPESSYNEQYF; CDR3nt: TGCGCCAGCAGCCGCCGGCCTAGCGGGGGCCCTGAGAGCTCCTACAATGAGCAGTACTTC
v_gene: TRBV7-2; d_gene: TRBD1; abundance: .; j_gene: TRBJ1-5; CDR3aa: CASSENRGDQPQHF; CDR3nt: TGTGCCAGCAGCGAGAACAGGGGGGATCAGCCCCAGCATTTT
v_gene: TRBV7-2; d_gene: .; abundance: few; j_gene: TRBJ1-1; CDR3aa: CASSPDDFRDTEAFF; CDR3nt: TGTGCCAGCAGCCCCGACGATTTTCGGGACACTGAAGCTTTCTTT
v_gene: TRBV7-2; d_gene: TRBD2; abundance: many; j_gene: TRBJ2-1; CDR3aa: CASSPQPLAGGYNEQFF; CDR3nt: TGTGCCAGCAGCCCCCAACCACTAGCGGGGGGATACAATGAGCAGTTCTTC
v_gene: TRBV5-1; d_gene: TRBD2; abundance: .; j_gene: TRBJ2-5; CDR3aa: CASRRTIAGVVNEQYF; CDR3nt: TGCGCCAGCAGACGAACGATAGCGGGGGTAGTCAATGAGCAGTACTTC
v_gene: TRBV12-3/TRBV12-4; d_gene: TRBD1; abundance: .; j_gene: TRBJ2-5; CDR3aa: CASSLQTGWRETQYF; CDR3nt: TGTGCCAGCAGTTTACAGACAGGGTGGAGGGAGACCCAGTACTTC
v_gene: TRBV6-1; d_gene: TRBD1; abundance: few; j_gene: TRBJ2-7; CDR3aa: CAISDRAGYEQYF; CDR3nt: TGTGCCATCTCGGACAGGGCAGGGTACGAGCAGTACTTC
v_gene: TRBV6-5; d_gene: TRBD1; abundance: once; j_gene: TRBJ1-4; CDR3aa: CTSSDRANEKLFF; CDR3nt: TGTACCAGCAGTGACAGGGCCAATGAAAAACTGTTTTTT
v_gene: TRBV28; d_gene: TRBD2; abundance: .; j_gene: TRBJ2-3; CDR3aa: CASSRTSGRPAYF; CDR3nt: TGTGCCAGCAGTAGGACTAGCGGGAGGCCCGCGTATTTT
v_gene: TRBV3-1; d_gene: .; abundance: few; j_gene: TRBJ2-5; CDR3aa: CASHHSGASETQYF; CDR3nt: TGTGCCAGCCACCACTCAGGGGCCTCGGAGACCCAGTACTTC
v_gene: TRBV7-2; d_gene: .; abundance: .; j_gene: TRBJ2-1; CDR3aa: CASSPGRVQETQFF; CDR3nt: TGTGCCAGCAGCCCCGGACGGGTCCAAGAGACCCAGTTCTTC
v_gene: TRBV5-1; d_gene: TRBD1; abundance: once; j_gene: TRBJ2-5; CDR3aa: CASSNRGEETQYF; CDR3nt: TGCGCCAGCTCAAACAGGGGAGAGGAGACCCAGTACTTC
v_gene: TRBV3-1; d_gene: .; abundance: .; j_gene: TRBJ1-3; CDR3aa: CASSQQGRAGNLVSGNTIYF; CDR3nt: TGTGCCAGCAGCCAACAAGGGAGGGCAGGGAACTTGGTCTCTGGAAACACCATATATTTT
v_gene: TRBV2; d_gene: .; abundance: .; j_gene: TRBJ1-5; CDR3aa: CASSDRTAFEPQHF; CDR3nt: TGTGCCAGCAGTGACCGGACGGCCTTCGAGCCCCAGCATTTT
v_gene: TRBV7-8; d_gene: .; abundance: .; j_gene: TRBJ1-2; CDR3aa: CASSPGDDGFGYTF; CDR3nt: TGTGCCAGCAGCCCTGGGGACGACGGATTCGGCTACACCTTC
v_gene: TRBV5-1; d_gene: .; abundance: .; j_gene: TRBJ1-1; CDR3aa: CASSDAQTNTEAFF; CDR3nt: TGCGCCAGCAGCGACGCACAAACGAACACTGAAGCTTTCTTT